This entry lists 25 T cell receptor beta chains sequenced from one sample in a study of cytomegalovirus exposure and HLA in healthy donors. The primer mix had 60 Vbeta and 13 Jbeta primers. The protocol was immunoSEQ multiplex PCR, while the TCRdb copy is restricted to in-frame clones and leaves out a portion. The sample has about 120,000 clones; 77% are singletons. Sequenced input: PBMCs. These receptors were obtained from a man aged 18 to 35 in good health and CMV-seropositive.

The chain uses TRBV18 and TRBJ2-7; 7 bases are a match to TRBD2. CDR1 and CDR2 from the germline V gene are KGHSH and LQKENI. With 5 bases clipped from V and 7 bases from J, the junction kept 11 bases outside the gene matches. This CDR3 comprises 14 residues. The CDR3 spells CASSAGLRVREQYF. Written as DNA, the CDR3 is TGTGCCAGCTCAGCGGGACTAAGGGTGCGGGAGCAGTACTTC.

V and J are TRBV2 and TRBJ1-4, with D perhaps TRBD1 (6 bases). This CDR3 has 15 amino acids. From germline, CDR1 is SNHLY and CDR2 FYNNEI. Trimming took off 2 bases at V and 7 bases at J, with 14 bases between the two ends. The CDR3 DNA follows: TGTGCCAGCAGTGAAACAGGGAGTCGAGGTGAAAAACTGTTTTTT. This gives the protein CASSETGSRGEKLFF.

This chain links TRBV5-4 with TRBJ2-3; 8 bases align to TRBD2. The germline CDR1 and CDR2 sequences are SGHNT and YYREEE (reference sequence). The J segment lost 4 bases and the V segment lost 5 bases, leaving 6 bases of the junction unmatched. The length of the CDR3 is 14 residues. The CDR3 reads CASRPGGLADTQYF. The DNA of the CDR3 is TGTGCCAGCAGGCCGGGGGGGCTCGCAGATACGCAGTATTTT.

The genes are TRBV30 and TRBJ2-1; D may be TRBD2 (5 bases). Germline values: CDR1 GTSNPN, CDR2 SVGIG (reference sequence). The ends were cut back, 8 bases at V and 5 bases at J, with 10 bases in the middle. The CDR3 contains 11 residues. This CDR3 reads CALGGNNEQFF. In nucleotides, the CDR3 is TGTGCCCTCGGAGGCAACAATGAGCAGTTCTTC.

The rearrangement joins TRBV27 to TRBJ2-7, with TRBD2 matching 12 bases. This CDR3 comprises 17 residues. V shed 1 base, J shed 0 bases, and the junction held 4 bases outside the gene matches. Per the germline V gene, CDR1 is MNHEY and CDR2 is SMNVEV (reference sequence). The CDR3 sequence is CASSLFGLAGSSYEQYF. Written as DNA, the CDR3 is TGTGCCAGCAGTTTATTCGGACTAGCGGGGAGCTCCTACGAGCAGTACTTC.

V and J are TRBV15 and TRBJ2-3; 9 nucleotides match TRBD1. This CDR3 is 16 amino acids long. The trim removed 3 bases at V and 0 bases at J, leaving 4 bases unmatched. Germline CDR1 LNHNV, CDR2 YYDKDF (reference sequence). In nucleotides, the CDR3 is TGTGCCACCAGCAGGGGGACAGGGACGAGCACAGATACGCAGTATTTT. Translation gives CATSRGTGTSTDTQYF.

The chain couples TRBV6-5 to TRBJ2-7; 7 bases fit TRBD2. CDR3 length: 14 residues. V lost 0 bases, J lost 5 bases, and 4 bases stayed unmatched. Germline V CDR1 and CDR2: MNHEY, SVGAGI. The CDR3 nucleotides read TGTGCCAGCAGTTACTCTCGGGGAGGGGACGAGCAGTACTTC. It translates to CASSYSRGGDEQYF.

A few counts support this clone. This rearrangement joins TRBV6-1 to TRBJ1-4, with D unresolved. With 7 bases removed from V and 8 bases from J, the gap between germline ends came to 20 bases. Germline V lookup: CDR1 MNHNS, CDR2 SASEGT. The CDR3 contains 15 residues. The CDR3 protein is CASTSVGSRNEKLFF. The CDR3 DNA is TGTGCCAGCACGTCAGTTGGGAGCAGAAACGAAAAACTGTTTTTT.

This clone came up a few times. The V call is TRBV30, the J call TRBJ2-1; TRBD2 matches at 9 bases. Germline trimming cut 3 bases from V and 6 bases from J; bases unmatched to any gene: 9. Germline V gives CDR1 GTSNPN, CDR2 SVGIG (reference sequence). This CDR3 has 15 residues. The CDR3 reads CAWRGGRGYINEQFF. The CDR3 DNA sequence: TGTGCCTGGAGAGGCGGGAGGGGGTACATCAATGAGCAGTTCTTC.

The V gene is TRBV5-1, the J gene TRBJ1-1, with 7 positions matching TRBD1. The CDR3 length is 14 residues. Per the germline V gene, CDR1 is SGHRS and CDR2 is YFSETQ. Germline trimming cut 0 bases from V and 3 bases from J; bases unmatched to any gene: 2. The CDR3 DNA reads TGCGCCAGCAGCTTGGACAGGGGATACACTGAAGCTTTCTTT. Translating it yields CASSLDRGYTEAFF.

The rearrangement uses TRBV7-9 and TRBJ2-1, with D perhaps TRBD1 (5 bases). The CDR3 spans 17 residues. Looked up from germline, CDR1 is SEHNR and CDR2 is FQNEAQ (reference sequence). Deletions cut 3 bases from V and 5 bases from J, with 20 bases between. The DNA for the CDR3 is TGTGCCAGCAGCTTGGTGTATGGACACCGAAATAACAATGAGCAGTTCTTC. Encoded protein: CASSLVYGHRNNNEQFF.

V usage is TRBV7-9 and J usage is TRBJ2-5, with 8 bases matching TRBD2. V shed 5 bases and J 5 bases; nucleotides not matched to a gene: 10. From germline, CDR1 is SEHNR and CDR2 FQNEAQ (reference sequence). There are 15 residues in the CDR3. The CDR3: CASSPSGLAPETQYF. The DNA of the CDR3 is TGTGCCAGCAGCCCCTCCGGACTAGCCCCCGAGACCCAGTACTTC. Complete variable domain (other parts from reference TRBV7-9 and TRBJ2-5): DTGVSQNPRHKITKRGQNVTFRCDPISEHNRLYWYRQTLGQGPEFLTYFQNEAQLEKSRLLSDRFSAERPKGSFSTLEIQRTEQGDSAMYLCASSPSGLAPETQYFGPGTRLLVL.

The gene calls are TRBV7-9 and TRBJ2-1; 13 bases are shared with TRBD2. Germline values: CDR1 SEHNR, CDR2 FQNEAQ (reference sequence). Losses at the gene ends were 1 base for V and 9 bases for J; bases not matched to a gene: 6. The CDR3 length is 16 residues. CDR3 loop: CASSLEGLAGWAEQFF. The CDR3 region has the DNA TGTGCCAGCAGCTTAGAGGGACTAGCGGGATGGGCTGAGCAGTTCTTC. The complete variable domain, with remaining parts taken from reference TRBV7-9 and TRBJ2-1, reads DTGVSQNPRHKITKRGQNVTFRCDPISEHNRLYWYRQTLGQGPEFLTYFQNEAQLEKSRLLSDRFSAERPKGSFSTLEIQRTEQGDSAMYLCASSLEGLAGWAEQFFGPGTRLTVL.

The chain recombines TRBV7-6 with TRBJ1-5; no firm D call. The CDR3 consists of 13 residues. The V gene lost 5 bases and the J gene lost 4 bases, with 9 bases spanning the gap. Germline V CDR1 and CDR2: SGHVS, FNYEAQ. The CDR3 region has the DNA TGTGCCAGCAGCCAATACAGAAATCAGCCCCAGCATTTT. Translating gives CASSQYRNQPQHF.

The chain joins TRBV28 to TRBJ2-7; 8 bases agree with TRBD2. Germline V CDR1 and CDR2: MDHEN, SYDVKM. This CDR3 has 15 amino acids. Trimming removed 6 bases from V and 1 base from J; junction bases left unmatched: 8. CDR3 DNA: TGTGCCAGCAGAATAGCGGGACACCCTTCCTACGAGCAGTACTTC. This gives the protein CASRIAGHPSYEQYF.

This CDR3 reads CASQAGRNEQFF. The CDR3 nucleotides are TGTGCCTCACAGGCAGGGAGGAATGAGCAGTTCTTC. This chain uses TRBV2 with TRBJ2-1; possible D gene TRBD2, 6 bases. V dropped 11 bases and J dropped 7 bases, with 15 bases sitting between them. The CDR3 contains 12 residues. Germline V CDR1 and CDR2: SNHLY, FYNNEI.

As for this clone: A read error may account for a junction end that differs from germline. The rearrangement uses TRBV7-9 and TRBJ2-5, with TRBD2 identical over 13 bases. The CDR3 is 18 amino acids. The germline V gene encodes CDR1 SEHNR and CDR2 FQNEAQ (reference sequence). The CDR3 DNA reads as TGTGCCAGCAGCTGGACAAACAGACTAGCGGGAGGTCAAGAGGCCCAGTACTTC. This codes for CASSWTNRLAGGQEAQYF.

J is TRBJ2-7 and V is TRBV4-2; tentative D call: TRBD2 (6 bases). V dropped 0 bases and J dropped 4 bases, with 13 bases sitting between them. Germline V CDR1 and CDR2: LGHNA, YNFKEQ. This CDR3 comprises 15 residues. The CDR3 is CASSQEEDSGYEQYF. The CDR3 DNA follows: TGTGCCAGCAGCCAAGAAGAGGATAGCGGTTACGAGCAGTACTTC.

This rearrangement joins TRBV6-4 to TRBJ2-3, with D perhaps TRBD2 (7 bases). V was clipped by 6 bases and J by 2 bases, with 15 bases between them. The CDR3 totals 15 residues. Germline V gene data show CDR1 as MRHNA and CDR2 as SNTAGT. CDR3 region: CASSPGGGDTDTQYF. DNA of the CDR3: TGTGCCAGCAGCCCGGGGGGCGGAGACACAGATACGCAGTATTTT.

The J gene is TRBJ2-2, the V gene TRBV28; a possible D gene is TRBD1 (6 bases). The CDR3 length is 17 residues. Per the germline V gene, CDR1 is MDHEN and CDR2 is SYDVKM. The ends were cut back, 6 bases at V and 0 bases at J, with 17 bases in the middle. The CDR3 loop reads CASRGTQTIANTGELFF. DNA for the CDR3: TGTGCCAGCAGGGGGACACAAACCATCGCGAACACCGGGGAGCTGTTTTTT.

The chain uses TRBV13 and TRBJ2-5; the match to TRBD2 covers 11 bases. Trimming took 3 bases from V and 3 from J; bases not matched to a gene: 15. The CDR3 has 19 residues. The germline CDR1 and CDR2 sequences are PRHDT and FYEKMQ (reference sequence). Here the CDR3 reads CASSFSLGTSGGDEETQYF. The CDR3 DNA sequence: TGTGCCAGCAGCTTTTCCTTAGGAACTAGCGGGGGTGATGAAGAGACCCAGTACTTC.

This rearrangement joins TRBV6-4 to TRBJ1-2; D may be TRBD1 (5 bases). Germline V lookup: CDR1 MRHNA, CDR2 SNTAGT. The V and J ends lost 0 bases and 6 bases respectively, with 14 bases between them. The CDR3 is 15 amino acids. CDR3 sequence: CASSDSSRGKDGYTF. In DNA, the CDR3 is TGTGCCAGCAGTGACTCGAGTAGGGGAAAGGATGGCTACACCTTC.

This clone was seen only a few times. V is TRBV7-6 and J is TRBJ1-2; possible D gene TRBD1, 6 bases. The CDR3 is 16 residues long. The V gene lost 3 bases and the J gene lost 4 bases, with 18 bases spanning the gap. Germline V gene data show CDR1 as SGHVS and CDR2 as FNYEAQ. The CDR3 sequence: CASSLGDTISGYGYTF. The CDR3 DNA reads as TGTGCCAGCAGCTTGGGGGACACCATATCGGGCTATGGCTACACCTTC. Full variable domain (outside the CDR3, taken from reference TRBV7-6 and TRBJ1-2): GAGVSQSPRYKVTKRGQDVALRCDPISGHVSLYWYRQALGQGPEFLTYFNYEAQQDKSGLPNDRFSAERPEGSISTLTIQRTEQRDSAMYRCASSLGDTISGYGYTFGSGTRLTVV.

The chain couples TRBV15 to TRBJ2-7, with TRBD1 matching 8 bases. The CDR3 is made up of 13 amino acids. CDR1 is LNHNV and CDR2 is YYDKDF in the germline V gene (reference sequence). The J segment lost 3 bases and the V segment lost 3 bases, leaving 1 base of the junction unmatched. CDR3 sequence reads: CATSRDRVYEQYF. The CDR3 DNA follows: TGTGCCACCAGCAGGGACAGGGTCTACGAGCAGTACTTC.

The V gene is TRBV7-9, the J gene TRBJ2-2; D ambiguous. Germline values: CDR1 SEHNR, CDR2 FQNEAQ (reference sequence). The CDR3 is 16 amino acids. V was trimmed by 1 base and J by 4 bases, leaving 13 bases between them. The CDR3 sequence: CASSLEPSAATGELFF. The CDR3 nucleotides read TGTGCCAGCAGCTTAGAGCCTTCGGCGGCCACCGGGGAGCTGTTTTTT.